These 24 T cell receptor beta chains were all obtained from the same sample, sequenced in a study of T cell responses to AZD1222 COVID-19 vaccine. Assay used: immunoSEQ multiplex PCR; TCRdb lists only in-frame clones, some missing. Found here are more than 95,000 clones, 80% to 90% of them singletons; the top ten hold about 10%. The sample here was peripheral blood, taken on day 0 of AZD1222 vaccination. The receptor source for this set is an adult in good health.

The chain combines TRBV28 with TRBJ1-2; D is ambiguous. Trimming cost V 3 bases and J 1 base, with 6 bases left between them. The CDR3 extends over 13 amino acids. Germline values: CDR1 MDHEN, CDR2 SYDVKM. CDR3 nucleotide sequence: TGTGCCAGCAGTTTGGGAGATAACTATGGCTACACCTTC. It encodes CASSLGDNYGYTF.

V and J are TRBV5-8 and TRBJ1-3; no definite D call. CDR1 SGHTS and CDR2 YDEGEE come from the germline V gene. V lost 0 bases, J lost 0 bases, and 7 bases lay in between. The CDR3 loop spans 15 amino acids. The CDR3 nucleotides read TGTGCCAGCAGCTTGGCCAGGTTCTCTGGAAACACCATATATTTT. Amino acid sequence: CASSLARFSGNTIYF.

The chain couples TRBV11-2 to TRBJ1-3; D not resolved. Trimming took 5 bases from V and 0 from J, leaving 11 bases between them. Germline V gene lookup returns CDR1 SGHAT and CDR2 FQNNGV. This CDR3 is 15 amino acids long. The CDR3 region has the DNA TGTGCCAGCAGCCAAATGGGGATCTCTGGAAACACCATATATTTT. It specifies CASSQMGISGNTIYF.

J is TRBJ1-2 and V is TRBV7-9; 7 bases are a match to TRBD1. In germline, CDR1 is SEHNR, CDR2 FQNEAQ (reference sequence). The CDR3 is 13 residues long. With V trimmed by 6 bases and J by 4 bases, 5 bases remained unmatched. The CDR3 reads CASSYGTVYGYTF. The DNA of the CDR3 is TGTGCCAGCAGTTACGGGACAGTCTATGGCTACACCTTC.

This clone was seen only once. V gene TRBV2 combines with J gene TRBJ1-6; the D is unclear. V lost 4 bases and J lost 8, with 6 bases in between. This CDR3 region has 12 residues. CDR1 SNHLY and CDR2 FYNNEI come from the germline V gene. CDR3 region: CASSGEYSPLHF. The CDR3 DNA reads as TGTGCCAGCAGTGGGGAATATTCACCCCTCCACTTT.

The V call is TRBV30, the J call TRBJ1-6; 7 bases are shared with TRBD1. V dropped 1 base and J dropped 9; count of bases not matched to a gene: 6. The CDR3 runs to 14 residues. In germline, CDR1 is GTSNPN, CDR2 SVGIG (reference sequence). The CDR3 DNA reads TGTGCCTGGAGTGCCGGGACAGCGGGTTCACCCCTCCACTTT. Translation gives CAWSAGTAGSPLHF.

V gene TRBV27 combines with J gene TRBJ1-4, with a weak D call TRBD1 (6 bases). This CDR3 comprises 15 residues. V dropped 1 base and J dropped 8 bases, with 14 bases sitting between them. Looked up from germline, CDR1 is MNHEY and CDR2 is SMNVEV (reference sequence). This chain's CDR3 is CASSLLGGGREKLFF. DNA for the CDR3: TGTGCCAGCAGTTTATTAGGGGGGGGCCGGGAAAAACTGTTTTTT. Drawing the rest from reference TRBV27 and TRBJ1-4, the complete variable domain is EAQVTQNPRYLITVTGKKLTVTCSQNMNHEYMSWYRQDPGLGLRQIYYSMNVEVTDKGDVPEGYKVSRKEKRNFPLILESPSPNQTSLYFCASSLLGGGREKLFFGSGTQLSVL.

V usage is TRBV7-9 and J usage is TRBJ1-4, with D perhaps matching TRBD1 (5 bases). The V gene lost 1 base and the J gene lost 12 bases, with 12 bases spanning the gap. There are 13 residues in the CDR3. Germline-derived CDR1 and CDR2 are SEHNR and FQNEAQ (reference sequence). The CDR3 nucleotides are TGTGCCAGCAGCTTAGACTATGACAGAGAACTGTTTTTT. Protein sequence: CASSLDYDRELFF.

The V gene is TRBV5-1, the J gene TRBJ2-7; D is unresolved. This CDR3 has 14 amino acids. CDR1 is SGHRS and CDR2 is YFSETQ in the germline V gene. V was trimmed by 2 bases and J by 4 bases, leaving 13 bases between them. Written as DNA, the CDR3 is TGCGCCAGCAGCTTAATTACAGACCAGTACGAGCAGTACTTC. Encoded protein: CASSLITDQYEQYF.

This clone was seen only once. The V and J genes are TRBV28 and TRBJ1-5, with unresolved D. V was cut by 4 bases and J by 9 bases, with 10 bases left in between. CDR1 MDHEN and CDR2 SYDVKM come from the germline V gene. This CDR3 is 12 amino acids long. CDR3: CASSSYLGPQHF. The CDR3 coding sequence is TGTGCCAGCAGTTCCTACCTAGGGCCCCAGCATTTT.

V gene TRBV6-5 combines with J gene TRBJ1-2, with D maybe TRBD1 (5 bases). The CDR3 spans 16 residues. CDR1 and CDR2 (germline): MNHEY, SVGAGI. V was shortened by 4 bases and J by 4 bases, with 19 bases between the two germline ends. The CDR3 DNA sequence: TGTGCCAGCAGTTCCCCGGCGGGGGAAACCCTCTATGGCTACACCTTC. Amino acids: CASSSPAGETLYGYTF.

This sequence joins TRBV7-2 and TRBJ2-5; 8 nucleotides line up with TRBD2. The CDR3 length is 16 residues. Germline-derived CDR1 and CDR2 are SGHTA and FQGNSA. V dropped 3 bases and J dropped 1; count of bases not matched to a gene: 7. This CDR3 reads CASSLGPGGPQETQYF. The CDR3 coding sequence is TGTGCCAGCAGCTTGGGCCCGGGAGGGCCCCAAGAGACCCAGTACTTC. Combining the CDR3 with reference TRBV7-2 and TRBJ2-5 gives the whole variable domain GAGVSQSPSNKVTEKGKDVELRCDPISGHTALYWYRQSLGQGLEFLIYFQGNSAPDKSGLPSDRFSAERTGGSVSTLTIQRTQQEDSAVYLCASSLGPGGPQETQYFGPGTRLLVL.

The rearrangement links TRBV7-8 to TRBJ1-2, with D possibly being TRBD1 (5 bases). Germline V gives CDR1 SGHVS, CDR2 FQNEAQ. V lost 5 bases and J 8 bases, leaving 12 bases between the germline ends. CDR3 length: 12 amino acids. The CDR3 DNA follows: TGTGCCAGCAGCCCAGGGACTTGGGGCTACACCTTC. Translating gives CASSPGTWGYTF.

V gene TRBV5-6 combines with J gene TRBJ2-3; D is perhaps TRBD1 (5 bases). The length of the CDR3 is 14 residues. V was trimmed by 4 bases and J by 2 bases, leaving 11 bases between them. Germline lookup yields CDR1 SGHDT and CDR2 YYEEEE. CDR3 region: CASSPLDTTDTQYF. In DNA form, the CDR3 reads TGTGCCAGCAGCCCCCTGGACACCACAGATACGCAGTATTTT. The whole variable domain, filled in from reference TRBV5-6 and TRBJ2-3, reads DAGVTQSPTHLIKTRGQQVTLRCSPKSGHDTVSWYQQALGQGPQFIFQYYEEEERQRGNFPDRFSGHQFPNYSSELNVNALLLGDSALYLCASSPLDTTDTQYFGPGTRLTVL.

The chain combines TRBV12-3 or TRBV12-4 with TRBJ1-3; D ambiguous. V was cut by 1 base and J by 6 bases, with 7 bases left in between. The CDR3 spans 13 residues. The CDR3 nucleotides are TGTGCCAGCAGTTTAGGGGGAGCAAACACCATATATTTT. Protein sequence: CASSLGGANTIYF.

V usage is TRBV6-2 or TRBV6-3 and J usage is TRBJ2-5, with 15 bases identical to TRBD2. The CDR3 contains 18 residues. Germline CDR1 MNHEY, CDR2 SVGEGT. Unmatched junction bases numbered 11, after V lost 5 bases and J lost 4 bases. In DNA form, the CDR3 reads TGTGCCAGCAGTAACGGACTAGCGGGGGGGATGTTACGAGAGACCCAGTACTTC. Its protein product is CASSNGLAGGMLRETQYF.

The rearrangement uses TRBV7-2 and TRBJ1-2; 7 bases align to TRBD1. This CDR3 has 12 residues. CDR1 SGHTA and CDR2 FQGNSA come from the germline V gene. Trimming cost V 3 bases and J 5 bases; bases outside gene matches: 0. This CDR3 is CASSLTGYGYTF. In DNA, the CDR3 is TGTGCCAGCAGCTTGACAGGGTATGGCTACACCTTC. Looking up the rest from reference TRBV7-2 and TRBJ1-2 gives the full variable domain: GAGVSQSPSNKVTEKGKDVELRCDPISGHTALYWYRQSLGQGLEFLIYFQGNSAPDKSGLPSDRFSAERTGGSVSTLTIQRTQQEDSAVYLCASSLTGYGYTFGSGTRLTVV.

The genes are TRBV29-1 and TRBJ2-2, with 8 bases that match TRBD1. In germline, CDR1 is SQVTM, CDR2 ANQGSEA. Losses at the gene ends were 6 bases for V and 6 bases for J; bases not matched to a gene: 9. CDR3 length: 14 amino acids. CDR3 sequence reads: CSVDRTGRPGELFF. CDR3 bases: TGCAGCGTCGATAGGACAGGGAGGCCCGGGGAGCTGTTTTTT.

The CDR3 sequence: CASSLRGPSAGRNEQFF. CDR3 coding DNA: TGTGCCAGCAGCTTAAGGGGCCCTTCGGCGGGACGAAATGAGCAGTTCTTC. This sequence joins TRBV7-2 and TRBJ2-1, with a possible D match to TRBD2 (6 bases). Germline values: CDR1 SGHTA, CDR2 FQGNSA. The CDR3 extends over 17 amino acids. V lost 2 bases and J 7 bases, leaving 21 bases between the germline ends.

The chain uses TRBV5-1 and TRBJ1-4, with TRBD1 identical over 11 bases. Germline CDR1 SGHRS, CDR2 YFSETQ. The CDR3 totals 16 residues. The J segment lost 3 bases and the V segment lost 4 bases, leaving 5 bases of the junction unmatched. Here the CDR3 DNA reads TGCGCCAGCAGCGGGGGACAGGGGGTTGCTAATGAAAAACTGTTTTTT. Translated: CASSGGQGVANEKLFF.

The rearrangement links TRBV7-2 to TRBJ2-7; 7 bases agree with TRBD2. J gave up 7 bases and V 5 bases, and 23 bases lay outside the gene matches. CDR3 size: 18 residues. CDR1 and CDR2 (germline): SGHTA, FQGNSA. The CDR3 nucleotides are TGTGCCAGCAGCCACTTCCTTGGGGCGGGGGTAGTATCGGGTGAGCAGTACTTC. Encoded protein: CASSHFLGAGVVSGEQYF.

This chain links TRBV7-8 with TRBJ1-5; D gene ambiguous. The CDR3 covers 16 residues. The germline gives CDR1 SGHVS, CDR2 FQNEAQ. The V end lost 1 base, the J end lost 0 bases, and 10 bases lay between the germline ends. This chain's CDR3 is CASSLVGDYSNQPQHF. The CDR3 DNA reads as TGTGCCAGCAGCTTAGTCGGAGATTATAGCAATCAGCCCCAGCATTTT.

The chain joins TRBV19 to TRBJ2-3; D could derive from TRBD1 or TRBD2 (5 bases each). V lost 3 bases and J 4 bases, leaving 5 bases between the germline ends. This CDR3 comprises 12 residues. Per germline, CDR1 LNHDA and CDR2 SQIVND (reference sequence). CDR3 DNA: TGTGCCAGTAGTATGGGGGCAGATACGCAGTATTTT. This gives the protein CASSMGADTQYF.

The chain employs TRBV6-5 and TRBJ1-1; weak D call: TRBD1 (6 bases). The germline gives CDR1 MNHEY, CDR2 SVGAGI. The CDR3 is 12 amino acids. The V end lost 5 bases, the J end lost 6 bases, and 10 bases lay between the germline ends. As DNA, the CDR3 is TGTGCCAGCAGTAAACAGGGCCCTGAAGCTTTCTTT. The encoded protein is CASSKQGPEAFF.